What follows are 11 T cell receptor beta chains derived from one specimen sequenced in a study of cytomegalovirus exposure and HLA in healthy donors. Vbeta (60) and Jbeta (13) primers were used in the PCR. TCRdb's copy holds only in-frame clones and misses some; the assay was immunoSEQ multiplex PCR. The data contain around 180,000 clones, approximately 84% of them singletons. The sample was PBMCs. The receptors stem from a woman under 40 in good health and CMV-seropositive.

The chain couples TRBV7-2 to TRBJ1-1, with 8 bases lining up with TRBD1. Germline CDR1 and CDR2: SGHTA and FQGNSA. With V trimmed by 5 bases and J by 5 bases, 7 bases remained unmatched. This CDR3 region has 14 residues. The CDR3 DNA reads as TGTGCCAGCAGCCGGCAGGGGGCGTATACTGAAGCTTTCTTT. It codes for CASSRQGAYTEAFF.

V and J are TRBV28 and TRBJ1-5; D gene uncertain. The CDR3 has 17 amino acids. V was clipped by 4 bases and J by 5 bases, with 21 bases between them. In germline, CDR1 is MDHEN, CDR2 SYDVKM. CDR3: CASSSDRLGRSDQPQHF. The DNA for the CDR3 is TGTGCCAGCAGTTCAGATCGTCTAGGTAGGAGCGATCAGCCCCAGCATTTT.

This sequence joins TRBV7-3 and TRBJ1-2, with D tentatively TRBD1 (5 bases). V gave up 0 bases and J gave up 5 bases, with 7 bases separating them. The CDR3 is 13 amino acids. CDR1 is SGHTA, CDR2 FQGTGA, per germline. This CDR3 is CASSLTGGYGYTF. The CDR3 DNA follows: TGTGCCAGCAGCTTAACGGGGGGGTATGGCTACACCTTC. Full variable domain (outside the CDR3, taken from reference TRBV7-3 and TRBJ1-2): GAGVSQTPSNKVTEKGKYVELRCDPISGHTALYWYRQSLGQGPEFLIYFQGTGAADDSGLPNDRFFAVRPEGSVSTLKIQRTERGDSAVYLCASSLTGGYGYTFGSGTRLTVV.

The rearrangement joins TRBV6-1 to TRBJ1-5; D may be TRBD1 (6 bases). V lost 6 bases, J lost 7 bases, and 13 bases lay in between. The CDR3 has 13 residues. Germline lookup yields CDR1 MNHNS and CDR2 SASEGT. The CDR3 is CASSELRGQPQHF. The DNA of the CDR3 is TGTGCCAGCAGCGAGCTCAGGGGCCAGCCCCAGCATTTT.

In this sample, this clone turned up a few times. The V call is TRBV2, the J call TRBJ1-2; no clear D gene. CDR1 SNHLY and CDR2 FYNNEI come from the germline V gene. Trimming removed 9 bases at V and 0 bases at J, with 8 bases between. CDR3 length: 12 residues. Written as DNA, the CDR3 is TGTGCCAGTACAGTCTCTAACTATGGCTACACCTTC. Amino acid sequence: CASTVSNYGYTF.

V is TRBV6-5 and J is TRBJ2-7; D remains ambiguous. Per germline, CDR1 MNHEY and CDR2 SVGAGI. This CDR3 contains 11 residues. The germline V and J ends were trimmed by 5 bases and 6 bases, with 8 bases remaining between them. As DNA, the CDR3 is TGTGCCAGCAGTAGAGGCTTCGAGCAGTACTTC. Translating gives CASSRGFEQYF.

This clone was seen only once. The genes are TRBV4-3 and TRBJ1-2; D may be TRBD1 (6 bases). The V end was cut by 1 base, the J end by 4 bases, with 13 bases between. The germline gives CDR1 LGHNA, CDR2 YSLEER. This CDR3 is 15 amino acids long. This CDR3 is CASSQGTGPLYGYTF. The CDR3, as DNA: TGCGCCAGCAGCCAAGGCACAGGGCCGCTCTATGGCTACACCTTC.

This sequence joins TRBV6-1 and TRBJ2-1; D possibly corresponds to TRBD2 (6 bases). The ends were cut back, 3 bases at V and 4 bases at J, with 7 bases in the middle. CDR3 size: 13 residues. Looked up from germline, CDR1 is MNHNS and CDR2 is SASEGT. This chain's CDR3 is CASSDAGYNEQFF. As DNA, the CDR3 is TGTGCCAGCAGTGATGCGGGATACAATGAGCAGTTCTTC.

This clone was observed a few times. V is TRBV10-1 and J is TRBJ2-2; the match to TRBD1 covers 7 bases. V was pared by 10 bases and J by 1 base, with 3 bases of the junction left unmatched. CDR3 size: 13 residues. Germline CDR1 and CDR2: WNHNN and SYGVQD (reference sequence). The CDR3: CAIRTGNTGELFF. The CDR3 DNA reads TGCGCCATCCGGACAGGGAACACCGGGGAGCTGTTTTTT.

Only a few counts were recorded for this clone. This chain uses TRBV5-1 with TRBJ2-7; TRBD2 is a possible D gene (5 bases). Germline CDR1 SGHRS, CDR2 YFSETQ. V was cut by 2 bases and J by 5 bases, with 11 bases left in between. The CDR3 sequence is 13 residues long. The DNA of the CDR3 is TGCGCCAGCAGCTTAGACCTCGGGGACGAGCAGTACTTC. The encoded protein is CASSLDLGDEQYF.

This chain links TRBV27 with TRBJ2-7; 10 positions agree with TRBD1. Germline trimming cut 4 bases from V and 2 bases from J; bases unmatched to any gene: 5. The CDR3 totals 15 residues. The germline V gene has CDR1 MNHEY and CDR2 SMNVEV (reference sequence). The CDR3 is CASSSTGTGAYEQYF. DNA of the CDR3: TGTGCCAGCAGTTCAACCGGGACAGGGGCCTACGAGCAGTACTTC.